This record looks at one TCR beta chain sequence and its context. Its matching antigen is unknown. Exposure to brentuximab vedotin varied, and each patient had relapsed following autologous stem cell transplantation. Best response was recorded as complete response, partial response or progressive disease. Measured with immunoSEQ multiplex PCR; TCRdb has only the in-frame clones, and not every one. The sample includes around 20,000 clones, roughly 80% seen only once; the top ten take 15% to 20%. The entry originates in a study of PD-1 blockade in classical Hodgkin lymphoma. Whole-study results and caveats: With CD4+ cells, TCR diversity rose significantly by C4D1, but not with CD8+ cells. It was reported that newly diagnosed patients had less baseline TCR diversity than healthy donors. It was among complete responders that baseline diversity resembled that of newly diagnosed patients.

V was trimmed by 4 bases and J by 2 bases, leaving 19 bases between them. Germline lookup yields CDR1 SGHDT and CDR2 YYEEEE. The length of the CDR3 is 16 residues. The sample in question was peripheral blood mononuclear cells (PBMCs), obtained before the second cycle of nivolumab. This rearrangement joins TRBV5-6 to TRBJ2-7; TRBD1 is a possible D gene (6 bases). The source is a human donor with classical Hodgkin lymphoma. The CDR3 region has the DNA TGTGCCAGCAGCAAACGCTCGACAGGAGCCACCTACGAGCAGTACTTC. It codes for CASSKRSTGATYEQYF.